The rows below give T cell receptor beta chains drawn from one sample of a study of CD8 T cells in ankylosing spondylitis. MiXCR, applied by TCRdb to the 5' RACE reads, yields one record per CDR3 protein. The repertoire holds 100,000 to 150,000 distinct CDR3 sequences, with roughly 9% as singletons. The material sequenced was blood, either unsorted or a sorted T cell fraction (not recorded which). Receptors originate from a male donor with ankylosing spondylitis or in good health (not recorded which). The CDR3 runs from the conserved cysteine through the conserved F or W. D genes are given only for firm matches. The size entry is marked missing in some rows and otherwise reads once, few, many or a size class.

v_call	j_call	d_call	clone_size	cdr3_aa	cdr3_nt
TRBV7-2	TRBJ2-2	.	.	CASSRTDPNTGELFF	TGTGCCAGCAGCCGGACAGACCCGAACACCGGGGAGCTGTTTTTT
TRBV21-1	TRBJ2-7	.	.	CASSKESRSRLYEQYF	TGTGCCAGCAGCAAAGAGAGTCGGTCACGGCTCTACGAGCAGTACTTC
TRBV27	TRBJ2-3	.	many	CASSFGPTLMGWGDTQYF	TGTGCCAGCAGTTTTGGCCCAACTTTGATGGGATGGGGAGATACGCAGTATTTT
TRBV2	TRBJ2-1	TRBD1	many	CASLSGTEVTYNEQFF	TGTGCCAGCTTAAGTGGGACAGAGGTAACCTACAATGAGCAGTTCTTC
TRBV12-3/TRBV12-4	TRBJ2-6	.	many	CASRKTASSGANVLTF	TGTGCCAGCAGGAAAACAGCCTCCTCTGGGGCCAACGTCCTGACTTTC
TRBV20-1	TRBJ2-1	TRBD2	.	CSAVSGGRAYNEQFF	TGCAGTGCCGTTAGCGGGGGGCGGGCCTACAATGAGCAGTTCTTC
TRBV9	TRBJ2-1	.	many	CASSARSTYPLNEQFF	TGTGCCAGCAGCGCCCGATCAACGTACCCCCTCAATGAGCAGTTCTTC
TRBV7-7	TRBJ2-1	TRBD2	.	CASSLSRRGSIHEQFF	TGTGCCAGCAGCTTAAGTCGACGCGGGAGTATCCATGAGCAGTTCTTC
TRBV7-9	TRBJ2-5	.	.	CASSSTGKETQYF	TGTGCCAGCAGCTCCACAGGGAAGGAGACCCAGTACTTC
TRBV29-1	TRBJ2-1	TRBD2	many	CSVEGLAGNNEQFF	TGCAGCGTTGAAGGGTTAGCGGGAAACAATGAGCAGTTCTTC
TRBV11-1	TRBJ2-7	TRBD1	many	CASSTGQGFYQRAYEQYF	TGTGCCAGCAGCACGGGACAGGGGTTCTACCAACGGGCCTACGAGCAGTACTTC
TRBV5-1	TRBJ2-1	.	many	CASSLPGEGESYNEQFF	TGCGCCAGCAGCTTGCCGGGGGAAGGGGAGTCCTACAATGAGCAGTTCTTC
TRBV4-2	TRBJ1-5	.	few	CASSQVSSGGTRQPQHF	TGTGCCAGCAGCCAAGTTTCATCAGGAGGGACTAGACAGCCCCAGCATTTT
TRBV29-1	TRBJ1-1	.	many	CSVVGEGTEAFF	TGCAGCGTTGTGGGAGAGGGCACTGAAGCTTTCTTT
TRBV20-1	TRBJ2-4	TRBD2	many	CSARDPSGGRGNIQYF	TGCAGTGCTAGAGACCCTAGCGGTGGAAGGGGAAACATTCAGTACTTC
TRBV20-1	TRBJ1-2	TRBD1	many	CSAATGQLYYGYTF	TGCAGTGCTGCAACGGGACAGCTATACTATGGCTACACCTTC
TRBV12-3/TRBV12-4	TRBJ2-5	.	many	CASSPNGGISEETQYF	TGTGCCAGCAGCCCTAATGGCGGGATTAGTGAAGAGACCCAGTACTTC
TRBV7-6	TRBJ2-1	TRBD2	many	CASKKWGEGQTNEQFF	TGTGCCAGTAAAAAATGGGGGGAGGGCCAGACTAATGAGCAGTTCTTC
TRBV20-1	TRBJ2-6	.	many	CSAPLLSGANVLTF	TGCAGTGCCCCTCTTCTCTCTGGGGCCAACGTCCTGACTTTC
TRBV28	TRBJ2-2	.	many	CASSLRPIGAGELFF	TGTGCCAGCAGTTTACGTCCAATTGGGGCCGGGGAGCTGTTTTTT
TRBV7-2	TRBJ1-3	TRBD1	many	CASSRRRDSSGNTIYF	TGTGCCAGCAGCCGGCGCCGGGACAGCTCTGGAAACACCATATATTTT
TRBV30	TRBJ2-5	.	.	CAWTTYQTSTETQYF	TGTGCCTGGACTACTTATCAGACTAGTACAGAGACCCAGTACTTC
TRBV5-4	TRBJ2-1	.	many	CASSLALGLQSSYNEQFF	TGTGCCAGCAGCTTGGCTCTGGGACTGCAGAGCTCCTACAATGAGCAGTTCTTC
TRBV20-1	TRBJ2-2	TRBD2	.	CSAKKGLAGNLFTGELFF	TGCAGTGCAAAAAAAGGGCTAGCGGGAAACCTCTTCACCGGGGAGCTGTTTTTT
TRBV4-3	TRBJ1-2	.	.	CASSQAPGVFYGYTF	TGCGCCAGCAGCCAAGCTCCGGGCGTTTTCTATGGCTACACCTTC
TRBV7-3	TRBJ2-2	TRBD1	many	CASSPRQGVGELFF	TGTGCCAGCAGCCCCAGACAGGGGGTCGGGGAGCTGTTTTTT
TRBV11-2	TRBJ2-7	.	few	CASSLSRYEQYF	TGTGCCAGCAGCTTAAGTAGGTACGAGCAGTACTTC
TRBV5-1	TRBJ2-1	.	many	CASSLSSGVAVEQFF	TGCGCCAGCAGCTTGTCTTCGGGAGTAGCTGTTGAGCAGTTCTTC
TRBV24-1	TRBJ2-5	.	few	CATSDSSQETQYF	TGTGCCACCAGTGACTCCTCGCAAGAGACCCAGTACTTC
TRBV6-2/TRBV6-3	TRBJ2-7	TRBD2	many	CASTDGLAGHF	TGTGCCAGCACCGACGGACTAGCCGGGCACTTC
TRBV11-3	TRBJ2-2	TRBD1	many	CASSLGQGRNTGELFF	TGTGCCAGCAGCTTAGGACAGGGAAGGAACACCGGGGAGCTGTTTTTT
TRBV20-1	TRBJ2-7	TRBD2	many	CSARHSGSYYEQYF	TGCAGTGCTCGACATAGCGGGAGCTACTACGAGCAGTACTTC
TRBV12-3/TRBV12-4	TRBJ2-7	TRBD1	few	CASGLGQGGYEQYF	TGTGCCAGCGGTCTGGGACAGGGGGGCTACGAGCAGTACTTC